This T cell receptor (beta chain) was found in a study of cytomegalovirus exposure and HLA in healthy donors. PCR was performed using 60 Vbeta and 13 Jbeta primers. This table comes from immunoSEQ multiplex PCR, and its TCRdb copy is limited to in-frame clones, with some not included. Seen here are about 160,000 clones, roughly 79% observed once, and the top ten hold around 1%. Source material: PBMCs. This receptor was identified in a woman aged 40 to 50 in good health and CMV-seronegative.

The CDR3 spells CASTTSGQLYGYTF. The CDR3 region has the DNA TGTGCCAGCACCACGTCGGGACAGCTCTATGGCTACACCTTC. This chain joins TRBV28 and TRBJ1-2, with 7 positions matching TRBD1. Trimming took 7 bases from V and 4 from J; bases not matched to a gene: 9. Per the germline V gene, CDR1 is MDHEN and CDR2 is SYDVKM. The length of the CDR3 is 14 residues.